The 2 T cell receptor beta chains in this list originate from one sample, sequenced in a study of T-cell memory formation after mild COVID-19. TCRdb reprocessed the 5' RACE reads via MiXCR and lists one record per CDR3 protein. The top ten hold 25% to 35% of the sample, which has roughly 70,000 distinct CDR3 sequences, 16% seen once. The sequenced sample was PBMCs or a T cell subset sorted from them (not recorded which). The receptors shown here come from an adult woman who had mild COVID-19 (a few samples of this study predate the infection). Cell type and time point are not known.

This clonotype was observed at least ten times. V usage is TRBV4-3 and J usage is TRBJ2-3; 8 bases map to TRBD2. After removal of 0 bases from V and 5 bases from J, the junction contained 7 bases not matched to a gene. This CDR3 region has 16 residues. CDR1 is LGHNA and CDR2 is YSLEER in the germline V gene. The CDR3 nucleotides are TGCGCCAGCAGCCAAGATGGAAGCGGGAGTCAAGATACGCAGTATTTT. Translation: CASSQDGSGSQDTQYF.

The V and J genes are TRBV12-3 or TRBV12-4 and TRBJ2-3; 8 nucleotides line up with TRBD2. J gave up 9 bases and V 6 bases, and 2 bases lay outside the gene matches. This CDR3 contains 11 residues. The CDR3 here is CASSERGTQYF. The CDR3 DNA reads TGTGCCAGCAGCGAGCGGGGGACGCAGTATTTT.